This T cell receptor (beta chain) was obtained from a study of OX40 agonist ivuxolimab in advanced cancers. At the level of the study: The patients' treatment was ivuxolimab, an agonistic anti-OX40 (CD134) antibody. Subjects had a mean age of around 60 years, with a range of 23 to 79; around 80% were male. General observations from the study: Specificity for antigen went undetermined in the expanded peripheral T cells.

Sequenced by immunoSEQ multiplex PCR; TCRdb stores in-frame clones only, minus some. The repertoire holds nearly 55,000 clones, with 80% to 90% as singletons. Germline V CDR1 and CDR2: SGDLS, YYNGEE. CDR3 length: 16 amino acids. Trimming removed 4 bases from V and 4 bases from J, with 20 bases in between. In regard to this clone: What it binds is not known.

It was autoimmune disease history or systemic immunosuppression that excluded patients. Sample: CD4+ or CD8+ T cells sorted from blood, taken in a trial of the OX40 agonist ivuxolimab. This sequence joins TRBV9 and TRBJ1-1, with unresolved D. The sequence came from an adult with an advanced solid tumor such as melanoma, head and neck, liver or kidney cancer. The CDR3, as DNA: TGTGCCAGCAGCCAATCATGGGGTGGGCTGGGCACTGAAGCTTTCTTT. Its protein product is CASSQSWGGLGTEAFF.